This T cell receptor beta chain was recovered during a study of OX40 agonist ivuxolimab in advanced cancers. In terms of the full investigation: Ivuxolimab, which targeted the costimulatory receptor OX40 (CD134), was an agonistic, fully human IgG2 monoclonal antibody. Peripheral TCRbeta sequencing was intended to test whether TCR sequence diversity was altered and clonal T-cell expansion was caused by ivuxolimab. Prior anti-PD-1, anti-PD-L1 or anti-CTLA-4 therapy was permitted, and checkpoint inhibitors had been received by less than 45% of dose-escalation patients. The paper describes the monotherapy dose-escalation part (N of about 47 patients) of the phase I trial of ivuxolimab. Partial responses occurred in three dose-escalation patients, of whom one had hepatocellular carcinoma and two had cutaneous melanoma. Of the roughly 51 patients in dose escalation, 19 had hepatocellular carcinoma, approximately 15 had melanoma, 9 had renal cell carcinoma and 9 had head and neck cancer. The dose-escalation cohort was about 83% male with a mean age of approximately 60 years, ranging from roughly 23 to 90. Intravenous ivuxolimab was administered to patients every 2 weeks at six dose levels: 0.01, 0.1, 0.3, 1.5, 3 and 10 mg/kg. The paper as a whole reports these results and caveats: Low levels of normalized T-cell clonal expansion were also seen in some patients who did not respond. At doses of 0.1 to 3.0 mg/kg, clonal expansion of both CD4+ and CD8+ T cells in blood was seen between baseline and week 6. After ivuxolimab, CD8+ T cells had more expanded clones than CD4+ T cells on average. The antigen specificity of the clonally expanded peripheral T cells was not determined. In the 0.1-3.0 mg/kg groups, partial responders had among the lowest normalized peripheral clonal expansion, particularly in CD8+ T cells.

The CDR3 runs 14 residues from the cysteine to the phenylalanine. The CDR3 DNA has 42 bases and is translated from base 1. Germline trimming amounts to 8 bases on V and 8 bases on J, with 14 as the count of junction bases outside the gene matches. For CDR1 and CDR2, the germline V gene lists MNHNS and SASEGT. The trial excluded patients who had a history of autoimmune disease or were on systemic immunosuppression. Peripheral blood for TCR sequencing was collected from all dose cohorts at baseline, on cycle 4 day 1, and on cycle 7 day 1. Samples were obtained from an open-label, multicenter, first-in-human phase I dose-escalation trial of ivuxolimab. Adults with locally advanced or metastatic melanoma, renal cell carcinoma, hepatocellular carcinoma or head and neck squamous cell carcinoma were enrolled in the trial. Before TCR sequencing, CD4+ and CD8+ T cells were separately sorted from peripheral blood.

Genomic DNA was extracted from sorted cells for sequencing of the TCRbeta CDR3 region. TCRbeta CDR3 regions were sequenced using the immunoSEQ Assay. TCRdb took this table from immuneACCESS and kept in-frame rearrangements with V and J called. Such tables lack part of the clones; where checked against another copy, unresolved V genes explain under half of the gap, and the rest is unexplained. The sample yields about 62,000 clones; over 75% were counted once. Approximately 1% of the sample comes from the top ten. Note on this clone: Its binding antigen is unknown. Nothing much larger sits one base from this clone, and base qualities are not available.

This chain joins TRBV6-1 to TRBJ1-2, with 7 bases matching TRBD1. The sequence was obtained from an adult with an advanced solid tumor such as melanoma, head and neck, liver or kidney cancer. The sequencing used CD4+ or CD8+ T cells sorted from blood, collected in a trial of the OX40 agonist ivuxolimab. The DNA sequence follows: TGTGCCAGCGAGTCCTTTAGGCAGGGGGAAGGCTACACCTTC. This gives the protein CASESFRQGEGYTF.